The 2 T cell receptor beta chains in this list originate from one sample, sequenced in a study of cytomegalovirus exposure and HLA in healthy donors. 13 Jbeta primers and 60 Vbeta primers were used for the PCR. Clones were read by immunoSEQ multiplex PCR, and TCRdb kept only the in-frame ones, dropping some. Here the sample spans fewer than 65,000 clones, roughly two thirds being singletons. The sample was PBMCs. The source of these receptors is a man aged 50 to 60 in good health and CMV-seronegative.

The chain recombines TRBV5-4 with TRBJ2-5; TRBD2 agrees at 9 bases. This CDR3 has 15 amino acids. The V gene end was trimmed by 2 bases and the J gene end by 2 bases; junction bases not matched to a gene: 4. Per germline, CDR1 SGHNT and CDR2 YYREEE (reference sequence). The CDR3 loop reads CASSFASGVQETQYF. CDR3 sequence (DNA): TGTGCCAGCAGCTTCGCTAGCGGGGTGCAAGAGACCCAGTACTTC.

The genes are TRBV6-6 and TRBJ2-3, with a tentative D call TRBD2 (5 bases). Deletions cut 0 bases from V and 3 bases from J, with 7 bases between. Germline CDR1 reads MNHNY; CDR2 reads SVGAGI (reference sequence). The CDR3 is 14 amino acids. Here the CDR3 reads CASSYSRGTDTQYF. As DNA, the CDR3 is TGTGCCAGCAGTTACTCGCGAGGGACAGATACGCAGTATTTT.